A single sample gave rise to the 31 T cell receptor beta chains below, sequenced in a study of cytomegalovirus exposure and HLA in healthy donors. Sequenced by immunoSEQ multiplex PCR; TCRdb stores in-frame clones only, minus some. The data contain some 78,000 clones, around 96% of them singletons. Specimen: PBMCs. Receptor source: a man younger than 35 in good health and CMV-seropositive.

CDR3 amino acids: CASTPPGVNTEAFF. The CDR3 DNA is TGTGCCAGTACCCCCCCGGGGGTGAACACTGAAGCTTTCTTT. This chain uses TRBV19 with TRBJ1-1; possible D gene TRBD1, 5 bases. Looked up from germline, CDR1 is LNHDA and CDR2 is SQIVND (reference sequence). Trimming removed 7 bases at V and 0 bases at J, with 12 bases between. The CDR3 is made up of 14 amino acids.

V is TRBV28 and J is TRBJ2-7; D might be TRBD2 (5 bases). CDR3 size: 15 residues. Trimming took 3 bases from V and 5 from J, leaving 17 bases between them. Germline V gives CDR1 MDHEN, CDR2 SYDVKM. CDR3: CASSFPGVGVNEQYF. The DNA for the CDR3 is TGTGCCAGCAGTTTTCCCGGGGTTGGGGTGAACGAGCAGTACTTC.

This chain joins TRBV5-1 and TRBJ2-1; 10 bases align to TRBD2. From germline, CDR1 is SGHRS and CDR2 YFSETQ. This CDR3 has 17 residues. The J segment lost 5 bases and the V segment lost 4 bases, leaving 12 bases of the junction unmatched. Written as DNA, the CDR3 is TGCGCCAGCAGCCTGCCCCTAGCGGGAGTCGTCCACAATGAGCAGTTCTTC. Protein sequence: CASSLPLAGVVHNEQFF.

This chain joins TRBV11-2 and TRBJ2-1, with 10 bases identical to TRBD2. The J segment lost 4 bases and the V segment lost 3 bases, leaving 3 bases of the junction unmatched. Per germline, CDR1 SGHAT and CDR2 FQNNGV. The length of the CDR3 is 15 residues. The CDR3 region is CASSFGLAEYNEQFF. CDR3 coding DNA: TGTGCCAGCAGCTTCGGACTAGCGGAGTACAATGAGCAGTTCTTC.

The rearrangement links TRBV6-5 to TRBJ2-7; no clear D gene. With 3 bases removed from V and 0 bases from J, the gap between germline ends came to 9 bases. The CDR3 is 14 amino acids. Germline CDR1 reads MNHEY; CDR2 reads SVGAGI. The CDR3 protein is CASSYGPSSYEQYF. In DNA, the CDR3 is TGTGCCAGCAGTTATGGGCCGAGCTCCTACGAGCAGTACTTC.

The chain has TRBV5-5 and TRBJ2-5; D ambiguous. The CDR3 has 14 amino acids. The V and J ends lost 4 bases and 1 base respectively, with 11 bases between them. Per germline, CDR1 SGHKS and CDR2 YYEKEE (reference sequence). The CDR3 DNA follows: TGTGCCAGCAGCCCTATTTACAGCCAAGAGACCCAGTACTTC. It translates to CASSPIYSQETQYF.

In DNA form, the CDR3 reads TGTGCCAGCAGTACCAAGCTAGCCAAAAACATTCAGTACTTC. Translated, it gives CASSTKLAKNIQYF. The chain links TRBV6-5 to TRBJ2-4; D call uncertain. CDR3 size: 14 residues. Trimming took off 5 bases at V and 0 bases at J, with 8 bases between the two ends. The V gene's germline CDR1 is MNHEY and CDR2 SVGAGI.

The genes are TRBV6-1 and TRBJ1-2, with D perhaps matching TRBD1 (5 bases). The CDR3 runs 16 residues. Trimming shortened V by 2 bases and J by 3 bases, and 16 bases separated the two germline ends. Germline CDR1 and CDR2: MNHNS and SASEGT. The CDR3 sequence is CASSESLRGGHYGYTF. Here the CDR3 DNA reads TGTGCCAGCAGTGAATCTCTTCGGGGGGGTCACTATGGCTACACCTTC.

The V gene is TRBV19, the J gene TRBJ2-4, with TRBD1 matching 8 bases. Germline V lookup: CDR1 LNHDA, CDR2 SQIVND (reference sequence). After removal of 6 bases from V and 16 bases from J, the junction contained 8 bases not matched to a gene. The CDR3 runs to 11 residues. The CDR3 DNA reads as TGTGCCAGTAGATACGGACAGGGCGTATACTTC. This codes for CASRYGQGVYF.

The CDR3 DNA follows: TGTGCCAGCAGCTTTGCCGGTCCGAACACTGAAGCTTTCTTT. Amino acid sequence: CASSFAGPNTEAFF. The chain carries TRBV7-3 and TRBJ1-1; D ambiguous. The CDR3 spans 14 residues. V was cut by 3 bases and J by 1 base, with 9 bases left in between. Germline V gene sequence: CDR1 SGHTA, CDR2 FQGTGA.

V gene TRBV4-2 combines with J gene TRBJ2-1; 7 bases match TRBD2. Looked up from germline, CDR1 is LGHNA and CDR2 is YNFKEQ. The CDR3 is 16 amino acids. V shed 1 base, J shed 8 bases, and the junction held 11 bases outside the gene matches. The CDR3 bases are TGTGCCAGCAGCCAAGTTGGGGGGGAGAATGTTTATGAGCAGTTCTTC. It codes for CASSQVGGENVYEQFF.

This clone is a singleton in its sample. This chain connects TRBV27 to TRBJ1-5; 7 bases agree with TRBD1. The CDR3 has 14 amino acids. Germline trimming cut 10 bases from V and 4 bases from J; bases unmatched to any gene: 10. The V gene's germline CDR1 is MNHEY and CDR2 SMNVEV (reference sequence). In nucleotides, the CDR3 is TGTGCCACGCGTAGACGACAGGGAAATCAGCCCCAGCATTTT. This gives the protein CATRRRQGNQPQHF.

The chain carries TRBV11-3 and TRBJ2-1; 7 bases match TRBD1. The CDR3 totals 17 residues. J lost 4 bases, V lost 5 bases, and 14 bases had no gene match. In germline, CDR1 is SGHNT, CDR2 YENEEA. The CDR3 reads CASSTHTGVLGYNEQFF. Here the CDR3 DNA reads TGTGCCAGCAGCACACATACAGGGGTTTTGGGATACAATGAGCAGTTCTTC. Full variable domain (missing parts from reference TRBV11-3 and TRBJ2-1): EAGVVQSPRYKIIEKKQPVAFWCNPISGHNTLYWYLQNLGQGPELLIRYENEEAVDDSQLPKDRFSAERLKGVDSTLKIQPAELGDSAVYLCASSTHTGVLGYNEQFFGPGTRLTVL.

This sequence joins TRBV6-5 and TRBJ1-5; TRBD1 matches 8 bases. With 6 bases clipped from V and 6 bases from J, the junction kept 10 bases outside the gene matches. The CDR3 spans 15 residues. From germline, CDR1 is MNHEY and CDR2 SVGAGI. CDR3 in amino acids: CASRRTGRVAQPQHF. Written as DNA, the CDR3 is TGTGCCAGCAGAAGGACAGGGCGGGTGGCTCAGCCCCAGCATTTT.

This CDR3 reads CAWSGTAASGNTIYF. The CDR3 DNA reads as TGTGCCTGGAGTGGGACAGCAGCCTCTGGAAACACCATATATTTT. The chain combines TRBV30 with TRBJ1-3, with D perhaps matching TRBD1 (6 bases). The CDR3 covers 15 residues. Germline-derived CDR1 and CDR2 are GTSNPN and SVGIG (reference sequence). Trimming removed 1 base from V and 0 bases from J, with 10 bases in between.

The chain links TRBV6-5 to TRBJ1-4, with unresolved D. The CDR3 covers 12 residues. CDR1 is MNHEY and CDR2 is SVGAGI in the germline V gene. V was clipped by 0 bases and J by 8 bases, with 4 bases between them. This CDR3 is CASSYSREKLFF. CDR3 coding DNA: TGTGCCAGCAGTTACTCGCGAGAAAAACTGTTTTTT.

This chain connects TRBV2 to TRBJ2-7; a possible D gene is TRBD2 (5 bases). Germline V gene lookup returns CDR1 SNHLY and CDR2 FYNNEI. The germline V and J ends were trimmed by 0 bases and 8 bases, with 8 bases remaining between them. There are 12 residues in the CDR3. CDR3 DNA sequence: TGTGCCAGCAGTGAAGCGCTCGGGAAGCAGTACTTC. Translated: CASSEALGKQYF.

The CDR3 protein is CASSYNEREIQPQHF. CDR3 bases: TGTGCCAGCAGTTACAACGAGAGGGAGATTCAGCCCCAGCATTTT. The chain employs TRBV6-5 and TRBJ1-5; no clear D gene. The V gene's germline CDR1 is MNHEY and CDR2 SVGAGI. V was shortened by 2 bases and J by 6 bases, with 14 bases between the two germline ends. The CDR3 spans 15 residues.

The V and J genes are TRBV29-1 and TRBJ1-3; D might be TRBD1 (5 bases). The CDR3 runs 14 residues. Germline V lookup: CDR1 SQVTM, CDR2 ANQGSEA. The V end lost 3 bases, the J end lost 4 bases, and 13 bases lay between the germline ends. CDR3 DNA sequence: TGCAGCGTTGATGCAGGGAAAGCCGGAAACACCATATATTTT. Protein product: CSVDAGKAGNTIYF. Together with reference TRBV29-1 and TRBJ1-3, the CDR3 gives the full variable domain: SAVISQKPSRDICQRGTSLTIQCQVDSQVTMMFWYRQQPGQSLTLIATANQGSEATYESGFVIDKFPISRPNLTFSTLTVSNMSPEDSSIYLCSVDAGKAGNTIYFGEGSWLTVV.

This chain joins TRBV10-3 and TRBJ2-1; tentatively, D is TRBD1 (5 bases). The CDR3 sequence is 14 residues long. Looked up from germline, CDR1 is ENHRY and CDR2 is SYGVKD. V was shortened by 7 bases and J by 2 bases, with 12 bases between the two germline ends. CDR3 sequence: CAITGGRAYNEQFF. The CDR3 DNA reads as TGTGCCATCACTGGTGGCAGGGCCTACAATGAGCAGTTCTTC.

V and J are TRBV5-4 and TRBJ2-7; 9 nucleotides line up with TRBD1. Germline V gene lookup returns CDR1 SGHNT and CDR2 YYREEE (reference sequence). The CDR3 sequence is 14 residues long. J gave up 6 bases and V 5 bases, and 9 bases lay outside the gene matches. CDR3 protein: CASRGGTGPSEQYF. The CDR3 DNA reads TGTGCCAGCAGAGGGGGGACAGGGCCCAGCGAGCAGTACTTC.

V is TRBV27 and J is TRBJ2-5; D remains unclear. V was trimmed by 3 bases and J by 2 bases, leaving 10 bases between them. The CDR3 runs to 14 residues. CDR1 MNHEY and CDR2 SMNVEV come from the germline V gene (reference sequence). CDR3 residues: CASSFSSGQETQYF. Here the CDR3 DNA reads TGTGCCAGCAGTTTTAGTTCAGGTCAAGAGACCCAGTACTTC.

This chain links TRBV27 with TRBJ2-2; 8 positions agree with TRBD2. Germline-derived CDR1 and CDR2 are MNHEY and SMNVEV (reference sequence). V was clipped by 5 bases and J by 7 bases; unmatched bases: 12. This CDR3 is 16 amino acids long. CDR3 sequence (DNA): TGTGCCAGCAGTCCCCCTGGACTAGCATTTATCGGGGAGCTGTTTTTT. Its translation: CASSPPGLAFIGELFF.

V and J are TRBV10-1 and TRBJ1-1; tentatively, D is TRBD1 (6 bases). V was cut by 4 bases and J by 4 bases, with 13 bases left in between. Germline values: CDR1 WNHNN, CDR2 SYGVQD (reference sequence). CDR3 length equals 14 residues. CDR3 DNA sequence: TGCGCCAGCAGTGCACAGGGATCCGGCACTGAAGCTTTCTTT. This translates into CASSAQGSGTEAFF.

The chain couples TRBV15 to TRBJ1-2; 8 bases are a match to TRBD1. Germline values: CDR1 LNHNV, CDR2 YYDKDF (reference sequence). This CDR3 is built from 14 residues. After removal of 8 bases from V and 1 base from J, the junction contained 6 bases not matched to a gene. CDR3 in amino acids: CATSRDRFNYGYTF. The CDR3 region has the DNA TGTGCCACCTCCCGGGACAGGTTTAACTATGGCTACACCTTC.

The J gene is TRBJ1-5, the V gene TRBV6-5, with 8 bases matching TRBD1. The CDR3 runs to 15 residues. V lost 5 bases and J lost 3; bases outside the gene matches: 6. The germline CDR1 and CDR2 sequences are MNHEY and SVGAGI. The CDR3 nucleotides are TGTGCCAGCAGTAAAACAGGGGGACCCAATCAGCCCCAGCATTTT. This gives the protein CASSKTGGPNQPQHF.

The chain combines TRBV2 with TRBJ2-1, with 9 bases aligning to TRBD2. The germline V gene encodes CDR1 SNHLY and CDR2 FYNNEI. Trimming took 5 bases from V and 5 from J; bases not matched to a gene: 4. CDR3 size: 14 residues. The CDR3 coding sequence is TGTGCCAGCAGTCTTAGCGGGGGCAACAATGAGCAGTTCTTC. Translating gives CASSLSGGNNEQFF.

This chain connects TRBV4-1 to TRBJ2-7; TRBD2 agrees at 9 bases. V lost 4 bases and J lost 2; bases outside the gene matches: 12. The CDR3 has 17 amino acids. Germline-derived CDR1 and CDR2 are MGHRA and YSYEKL. For the CDR3, the DNA is TGCGCCAGCAGCCTAAAAGGAACCGGGACTAGCACCTACGAGCAGTACTTC. This codes for CASSLKGTGTSTYEQYF.

V is TRBV4-1 and J is TRBJ2-1; TRBD2 aligns across 9 bases. V lost 9 bases and J lost 3; bases outside the gene matches: 12. CDR3 length equals 16 residues. The germline CDR1 and CDR2 sequences are MGHRA and YSYEKL. In nucleotides, the CDR3 is TGCGCCAGAAGACAGGACCTAGCGGGATGCTACAATGAGCAGTTCTTC. It codes for CARRQDLAGCYNEQFF.

CDR3 loop: CASSLEAYDSYNEQFF. In DNA form, the CDR3 reads TGTGCCAGCAGCTTGGAGGCTTATGACTCCTACAATGAGCAGTTCTTC. This chain connects TRBV7-6 to TRBJ2-1; maybe TRBD2 (5 bases). CDR3 length: 16 residues. V lost 3 bases and J lost 0, with 12 bases in between. Germline V CDR1 and CDR2: SGHVS, FNYEAQ.

This chain connects TRBV15 to TRBJ2-1; D is perhaps TRBD1 (5 bases). From germline, CDR1 is LNHNV and CDR2 YYDKDF (reference sequence). V shed 4 bases and J shed 7 bases, with 17 bases lying between them. The CDR3 consists of 15 residues. CDR3: CATSTILGAFNEQFF. CDR3 sequence (DNA): TGTGCCACCAGCACAATTCTAGGGGCTTTTAATGAGCAGTTCTTC.